Here is one T cell receptor beta chain with its context. V shed 7 bases and J shed 6 bases, with 18 bases lying between them. Germline CDR1 SQVTM, CDR2 ANQGSEA. The CDR3 runs to 13 residues. These data come from a study of blood T cell repertoires in COVID-19. Assay: immunoSEQ multiplex PCR; the TCRdb copy retains only in-frame clones and omits some. In the table there are roughly 220,000 clones, more than 80% of which are singletons. The genes are TRBV29-1 and TRBJ1-2, with a weak D call TRBD1 (5 bases). The source material was PBMCs or T cells enriched from blood (not recorded which). This TCR came from a woman between 18 and 30 years old in a cohort exposed to, infected with or recovered from COVID-19 (not recorded which). CDR3 coding DNA: TGCAGCGGCGGGGGGACCTTGGGAGATGGCTACACCTTC. This translates into CSGGGTLGDGYTF.